Presented here are 6 T cell receptor beta chains from one specimen sequenced in a study of blood T cell repertoires in COVID-19. Repertoires were generated with immunoSEQ multiplex PCR, while TCRdb's copy carries only in-frame clones and drops some. This sample has approximately 79,000 clones; around 80% occur once, and the top ten carry 13%. Sequenced material: peripheral blood. The receptors originated from a man aged 45 to 65 with COVID-19, enrolled during active disease.

This rearrangement joins TRBV30 to TRBJ2-7; no firm D call. This CDR3 has 12 residues. CDR1 GTSNPN and CDR2 SVGIG come from the germline V gene (reference sequence). The ends were cut back, 5 bases at V and 3 bases at J, with 11 bases in the middle. In nucleotides, the CDR3 is TGTGCCTGGCGGCACGGGTTCTACGAGCAGTACTTC. Translated, it gives CAWRHGFYEQYF.

The rearrangement joins TRBV3-1 (or the pseudogene TRBV3-2) to TRBJ2-2, with 7 positions matching TRBD2. The junction had 5 bases not matched to a gene; V was cut back by 1 base and J by 6 bases. CDR1 and CDR2 from the germline V gene are LGHDT and YNNKEL (reference sequence). This CDR3 is 15 amino acids long. This CDR3 is CASSQGGGNPGELFF. The CDR3 DNA follows: TGTGCCAGCAGCCAAGGGGGGGGTAACCCCGGGGAGCTGTTTTTT.

This rearrangement joins TRBV7-8 to TRBJ1-4, with D perhaps matching TRBD1 (5 bases). The V gene's germline CDR1 is SGHVS and CDR2 FQNEAQ. Deletions cut 4 bases from V and 5 bases from J, with 17 bases between. This CDR3 is 16 amino acids long. The CDR3 sequence: CASSYASSKGNEKLFF. In nucleotides, the CDR3 is TGTGCCAGCAGCTATGCTTCGAGCAAGGGGAATGAAAAACTGTTTTTT.

The genes are TRBV18 and TRBJ2-1; 9 bases are shared with TRBD1. CDR3 size: 15 residues. The V segment lost 0 bases and the J segment 6 bases; nucleotides outside the gene matches: 3. Looked up from germline, CDR1 is KGHSH and CDR2 is LQKENI. The CDR3 loop is CASSPPRTGVNEQFF. The CDR3 DNA is TGTGCCAGCTCACCACCTAGGACAGGGGTCAATGAGCAGTTCTTC. The full variable domain, completed using reference TRBV18 and TRBJ2-1, is NAGVMQNPRHLVRRRGQEARLRCSPMKGHSHVYWYRQLPEEGLKFMVYLQKENIIDESGMPKERFSAEFPKEGPSILRIQQVVRGDSAAYFCASSPPRTGVNEQFFGPGTRLTVL.

The chain recombines TRBV29-1 with TRBJ2-6; TRBD1 might be the D (6 bases). Germline CDR1 is SQVTM and CDR2 is ANQGSEA. This CDR3 has 13 residues. The V gene lost 6 bases and the J gene lost 4 bases, with 10 bases spanning the gap. The CDR3 region has the DNA TGCAGCGTGGACAGTTCGGGGGCCAACGTCCTGACTTTC. Protein: CSVDSSGANVLTF.

This chain joins TRBV7-8 and TRBJ1-5; D not resolved. CDR3 length: 16 amino acids. Germline V gives CDR1 SGHVS, CDR2 FQNEAQ. V gave up 5 bases and J gave up 2 bases, with 16 bases separating them. In DNA form, the CDR3 reads TGTGCCAGCAGCCCCGCGGGCCAAGGGCGCAATCAGCCCCAGCATTTT. It is translated as CASSPAGQGRNQPQHF.